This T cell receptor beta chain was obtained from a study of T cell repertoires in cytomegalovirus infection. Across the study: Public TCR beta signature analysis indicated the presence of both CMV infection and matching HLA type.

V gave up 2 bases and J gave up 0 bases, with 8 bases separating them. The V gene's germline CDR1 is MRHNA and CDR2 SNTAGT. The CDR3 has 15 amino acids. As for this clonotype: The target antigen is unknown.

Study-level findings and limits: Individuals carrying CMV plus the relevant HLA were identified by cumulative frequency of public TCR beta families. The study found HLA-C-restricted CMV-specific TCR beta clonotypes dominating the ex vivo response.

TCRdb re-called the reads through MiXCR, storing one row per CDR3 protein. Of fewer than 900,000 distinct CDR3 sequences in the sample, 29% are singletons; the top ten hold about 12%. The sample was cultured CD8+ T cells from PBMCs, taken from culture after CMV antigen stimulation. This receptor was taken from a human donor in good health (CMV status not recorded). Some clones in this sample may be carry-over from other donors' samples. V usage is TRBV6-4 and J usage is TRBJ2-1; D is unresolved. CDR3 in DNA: TGTGCCAGCAGTGACCAATATACCTCCTACAATGAGCAGTTCTTC. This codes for CASSDQYTSYNEQFF.